This T cell receptor (beta chain) is drawn from a study of cytomegalovirus exposure and HLA in healthy donors. V was shortened by 1 base and J by 7 bases, with 14 bases between the two germline ends. In germline, CDR1 is MRHNA, CDR2 SNTAGT. There are 15 residues in the CDR3. Whole-study findings and limits: V segments that were indistinguishable, TRBV6-2 and TRBV6-3 among them, were omitted from analysis. A missense DCLRE1C variant was associated with V- and J-gene trimming of TCR beta chains in a later analysis, and an independent cohort replicated the association. Highly shared sequence variants in one cluster were likely a sequencing artifact.

Worth noting for this clone: Its antigen remains unknown.

Primers included in the PCR were 60 Vbeta and 13 Jbeta primers. Clones were sequenced by immunoSEQ multiplex PCR, and TCRdb holds only the in-frame ones, with some missing. The profile shows some 160,000 clones, 65% to 75% of them singletons. This sequence was found in a man in his 60s in good health and CMV-seronegative. The chain joins TRBV6-4 to TRBJ2-1; TRBD1 might be the D (5 bases). Sequencing used PBMCs. The CDR3 bases are TGTGCCAGCAGTGACTTAACGGCAGGGCGTAATGAGCAGTTCTTC. Its protein is CASSDLTAGRNEQFF.